The rows below give T cell receptor beta chains drawn from one sample of a study of human T cells and chemical hapten exposure. One entry per CDR3 protein results from TCRdb running MiXCR on the RACE reads. The sample holds 95,000 or so distinct CDR3 sequences, about an eighth seen once. The sample consisted of whole blood, taken in connection with sensitization to the hapten diphenylcyclopropenone (DPC). All receptors come from a woman aged 35 to 49 with alopecia areata. Some clones in this sample may be carry-over from other donors' samples. The CDR3 runs from the conserved cysteine through the conserved F or W. The D gene is left open where the match is weak. Not every row has a clone size; where given, it reads once, few, many or a size class.

d_call,j_call,v_call,clone_size,cdr3_length,cdr3_aa,cdr3_nt
-,TRBJ2-7,TRBV16,few,14,CASSQHRQGLEQYF,TGTGCCAGCAGCCAACATCGGCAGGGTCTCGAGCAGTACTTC
-,TRBJ1-6,TRBV5-1,many,14,CASSLARTNSPLHF,TGCGCCAGCAGCTTGGCCCGGACCAATTCACCCCTCCACTTT
-,TRBJ1-5,TRBV6-1,-,13,CASDASRDQPQHF,TGTGCCAGCGACGCTTCACGGGATCAGCCCCAGCATTTT
TRBD1,TRBJ2-1,TRBV9,many,15,CASSDETGGFDEQFF,TGTGCCAGCAGTGATGAGACAGGGGGGTTCGATGAGCAGTTCTTC
TRBD2,TRBJ2-6,TRBV7-2,-,19,CASSLALSGMGSGANVLTF,TGTGCCAGCAGCTTAGCCCTAAGCGGGATGGGTTCAGGGGCCAACGTCCTGACTTTC
TRBD1,TRBJ2-1,TRBV5-1,many,15,CASSLLQGRLNEQFF,TGCGCCAGCAGCTTGTTACAGGGGCGATTAAATGAGCAGTTCTTC
-,TRBJ1-2,TRBV7-8,few,14,CASSLEGRADGYTF,TGTGCCAGCAGCTTAGAGGGCAGGGCGGATGGCTACACCTTC
-,TRBJ1-5,TRBV7-2,-,14,CASSLGPGNQPQHF,TGTGCCAGCAGCTTAGGGCCCGGCAATCAGCCCCAGCATTTT
-,TRBJ2-1,TRBV20-1,many,12,CSAVKGLGEQFF,TGCAGTGCCGTAAAGGGACTCGGTGAGCAGTTCTTC
-,TRBJ2-7,TRBV30,many,13,CAWSPPWSYEQYF,TGTGCCTGGAGCCCCCCATGGTCCTACGAGCAGTACTTC
-,TRBJ2-7,TRBV7-2,-,14,CASSLGAEYYEQYF,TGTGCCAGCAGCTTAGGGGCGGAGTACTACGAGCAGTACTTC
-,TRBJ1-6,TRBV7-8,-,16,CASSPFFGGVNSPLHF,TGTGCCAGCAGCCCCTTCTTTGGGGGTGTTAATTCACCCCTCCACTTT
-,TRBJ2-1,TRBV5-1,many,13,CASTAGDNNEQFF,TGCGCCAGCACCGCCGGGGACAACAATGAGCAGTTCTTC
TRBD2,TRBJ2-1,TRBV7-9,few,18,CASGSWPWGLAGDNEQFF,TGTGCCAGCGGAAGCTGGCCCTGGGGGCTAGCGGGAGACAATGAGCAGTTCTTC
-,TRBJ2-2,TRBV6-2/TRBV6-3,many,15,CASRQEGAHTGELFF,TGTGCCAGCAGGCAGGAGGGGGCGCACACCGGGGAGCTGTTTTTT
TRBD1,TRBJ1-6,TRBV19,-,16,CASSRQGNGANSPLHF,TGTGCCAGTAGCCGACAGGGTAACGGAGCGAATTCACCCCTCCACTTT
-,TRBJ1-1,TRBV10-3,few,12,CAIKRDSTEAFF,TGTGCCATCAAACGAGACAGCACTGAAGCTTTCTTT
-,TRBJ2-3,TRBV6-2/TRBV6-3,few,15,CASSYEGRSTDTQYF,TGTGCCAGCAGTTACGAGGGACGGAGCACAGATACGCAGTATTTT
-,TRBJ2-3,TRBV27,once,15,CASKRGGLSPDTQYF,TGTGCCAGCAAAAGGGGGGGACTATCCCCAGATACGCAGTATTTT
TRBD1,TRBJ1-6,TRBV7-3,many,14,CASSLNTGGTPLHF,TGTGCCAGCAGCTTAAACACAGGGGGGACACCCCTCCACTTT
-,TRBJ2-7,TRBV3-1,few,14,CASSQELRGDEQYF,TGTGCCAGCAGCCAAGAGCTCAGGGGAGACGAGCAGTACTTC
-,TRBJ1-5,TRBV10-3,few,15,CAISDGRDSNQPQHF,TGTGCCATCAGTGATGGCAGGGATAGCAATCAGCCCCAGCATTTT
TRBD1,TRBJ2-5,TRBV7-9,many,14,CASSSDRGLETQYF,TGTGCCAGCAGCTCGGACAGGGGGCTGGAGACCCAGTACTTC
TRBD1,TRBJ1-5,TRBV12-3/TRBV12-4,many,14,CASRSGTGGQPQHF,TGTGCCAGCAGGTCCGGGACAGGGGGTCAGCCCCAGCATTTT
-,TRBJ2-7,TRBV7-2,-,14,CASSISPTGFEQYF,TGTGCCAGCAGCATAAGCCCAACGGGGTTCGAGCAGTACTTC
TRBD1,TRBJ1-1,TRBV5-1,few,14,CASSGQGISTEAFF,TGCGCCAGCAGCGGACAGGGGATCTCGACTGAAGCTTTCTTT
-,TRBJ1-5,TRBV12-3/TRBV12-4,few,13,CASTSNSNQPQHF,TGTGCCAGCACCTCGAACAGCAATCAGCCCCAGCATTTT
TRBD2,TRBJ2-1,TRBV5-5,many,15,CASSLVAGGSHEQFF,TGTGCCAGCAGCCTTGTAGCGGGAGGTTCGCATGAGCAGTTCTTC
TRBD1,TRBJ2-3,TRBV5-1,-,15,CASSPTGGSTDTQYF,TGCGCCAGCAGCCCGACAGGGGGGAGCACAGATACGCAGTATTTT
-,TRBJ1-1,TRBV3-1,few,13,CASSPPRQREAFF,TGTGCCAGCAGCCCCCCGCGACAGCGAGAAGCTTTCTTT
-,TRBJ2-1,TRBV4-3,few,18,CASSQEVGTSTIHNEQFF,TGCGCCAGCAGCCAAGAGGTTGGGACTTCGACTATTCACAATGAGCAGTTCTTC
-,TRBJ2-6,TRBV6-2/TRBV6-3,many,16,CASSYSRISGANVLTF,TGTGCCAGCAGTTACTCGAGGATCTCTGGGGCCAACGTCCTGACTTTC
-,TRBJ1-5,TRBV7-9,many,16,CASSLGESYSNQPQHF,TGTGCCAGCAGCTTAGGCGAGAGTTATAGCAATCAGCCCCAGCATTTT
-,TRBJ2-1,TRBV28,-,13,CASSFYSYNEQFF,TGTGCCAGCAGTTTTTACTCCTACAATGAGCAGTTCTTC
TRBD2,TRBJ2-1,TRBV4-3,many,15,CASSLFLAGGREQFF,TGCGCCAGCAGCCTTTTCTTAGCGGGGGGCCGGGAGCAGTTCTTC
TRBD2,TRBJ2-7,TRBV13,-,14,CASSPTSGRYEQYF,TGTGCCAGCAGCCCGACTAGCGGGAGGTACGAGCAGTACTTC
TRBD1,TRBJ2-7,TRBV27,many,15,CASSLSGQGSYEQYF,TGTGCCAGCAGTTTGTCGGGACAGGGATCCTACGAGCAGTACTTC
TRBD1,TRBJ2-1,TRBV28,few,13,CASRTQGSHEQFF,TGTGCCAGCAGAACACAGGGGAGTCACGAGCAGTTCTTC
-,TRBJ1-4,TRBV7-2,-,14,CASSLPGSPSQLFF,TGTGCCAGCAGCTTACCTGGCAGCCCCAGTCAACTGTTTTTT
-,TRBJ2-1,TRBV18,many,12,CASSLTVNEQFF,TGTGCCAGCTCCCTAACAGTTAATGAGCAGTTCTTC
TRBD1,TRBJ1-1,TRBV10-3,many,14,CAISESTGTTEAFF,TGTGCCATCAGTGAGTCGACAGGGACGACTGAAGCTTTCTTT
-,TRBJ2-3,TRBV6-5,-,14,CASSYEVNTDTQYF,TGTGCCAGCAGTTACGAGGTCAACACAGATACGCAGTATTTT
-,TRBJ2-1,TRBV28,few,15,CASTLSPPSYNEQFF,TGTGCCAGCACCCTCTCCCCTCCCTCCTACAATGAGCAGTTCTTC
-,TRBJ1-1,TRBV30,many,11,CACSTRAEAFF,TGTGCCTGCTCCACTCGGGCTGAAGCTTTCTTT
TRBD1,TRBJ2-1,TRBV25-1,-,12,CASRYRGDEQFF,TGTGCCAGCAGGTACAGGGGTGATGAGCAGTTCTTC
-,TRBJ1-2,TRBV14,few,16,CASSPSSREANYGYTF,TGTGCCAGCAGCCCGAGTAGTCGGGAAGCTAACTATGGCTACACCTTC
TRBD2,TRBJ2-1,TRBV27,many,17,CASSLTLAGGPHGEQFF,TGTGCCAGCAGTTTAACCCTAGCGGGAGGGCCGCATGGTGAGCAGTTCTTC